This record looks at one T cell receptor (beta chain) sequence and its context. With V trimmed by 2 bases and J by 5 bases, 6 bases remained unmatched. From germline, CDR1 is SGHNT and CDR2 YYREEE (reference sequence). This CDR3 contains 14 residues. Original processing notes: Amplification from reference gene primers served as the basis for estimated nucleated cell counts. Libraries were prepared by immunoSEQ multiplex PCR; TCRdb keeps only in-frame clonotypes and omits some of them. V and J calls and clone size are as listed in that table; D and trimming were resolved from the DNA. The sample holds approximately 250,000 clones, nearly 90% seen once. The age range of participants was about 18 to 95 years, with residence in fewer than 25 US areas. Clinical histories supplied by participants themselves formed the basis of cohort assignment. The data originate from a study of blood T cell repertoires in COVID-19. Across the whole study: The samples span acute and convalescent COVID-19 from the United States, Italy and Spain.

The rearrangement uses TRBV5-4 and TRBJ1-1, with TRBD1 identical over 7 bases. The clonotype originates from a woman aged 25 to 45 who had recovered from COVID-19. What was sequenced was PBMCs or T cells enriched from blood (not recorded which). DNA for the CDR3: TGTGCCAGCAGCTTAGGAACCAGGGGGACTGAAGCTTTCTTT. This gives the protein CASSLGTRGTEAFF.